The 9 T cell receptor beta chains listed next were all sequenced from one sample in a study of beta chain features in type 1 diabetes. No cognate antigen is known for these TCRs. TCRB transcripts that were expressed got sequenced, as all of the isolated RNA had been reverse transcribed. Repertoires were generated with immunoSEQ multiplex PCR, while TCRdb's copy carries only in-frame clones and drops some. This table has a few hundred thousand clones, roughly 14% appearing once. Whole-study results and caveats: Shortening of TCRB CDR3s, moderate but significant, appeared in all four CD4+ subsets of Type 1 diabetes patients.

The source material was naive CD4+ T cells from blood. The receptors shown here come from a young woman with type 1 diabetes.

There are a few counts of this clone. The rearrangement uses TRBV5-4 and TRBJ1-1, with 9 bases aligning to TRBD1. The CDR3 sequence is 14 residues long. V gave up 3 bases and J gave up 1 base; unmatched junction bases: 1. The germline V gene has CDR1 SGHNT and CDR2 YYREEE (reference sequence). This CDR3 is CASSSTGGNTEAFF. Here the CDR3 DNA reads TGTGCCAGCAGCTCGACAGGGGGGAACACTGAAGCTTTCTTT. Together with reference TRBV5-4 and TRBJ1-1, the CDR3 gives the full variable domain: ETGVTQSPTHLIKTRGQQVTLRCSSQSGHNTVSWYQQALGQGPQFIFQYYREEENGRGNFPPRFSGLQFPNYSSELNVNALELDDSALYLCASSSTGGNTEAFFGQGTRLTVV.

This clone was found many times. The chain is built from TRBV29-1 and TRBJ2-5; maybe TRBD1 (6 bases). Trimming removed 6 bases from V and 7 bases from J, with 18 bases in between. The CDR3 extends over 13 amino acids. Germline V gene lookup returns CDR1 SQVTM and CDR2 ANQGSEA. The CDR3 is CSVAKDSPGTQYF. The CDR3 DNA follows: TGCAGCGTCGCCAAGGACAGCCCGGGGACCCAGTACTTC.

This chain links TRBV5-4 with TRBJ2-7; 7 bases are a match to TRBD2. This CDR3 region has 14 residues. Trimming took 2 bases from V and 0 from J; bases not matched to a gene: 2. Germline loops: CDR1 SGHNT, CDR2 YYREEE (reference sequence). The CDR3 DNA reads TGTGCCAGCAGCTTAGCGGGGAACTCCTACGAGCAGTACTTC. This gives the protein CASSLAGNSYEQYF.

The chain carries TRBV29-1 and TRBJ2-7, with 12 bases lining up with TRBD1. The V gene end was trimmed by 6 bases and the J gene end by 5 bases; junction bases not matched to a gene: 5. The V gene's germline CDR1 is SQVTM and CDR2 ANQGSEA. CDR3 length equals 13 residues. The chain's CDR3 is CSVRGTGGDEQYF. The CDR3 region has the DNA TGCAGCGTCCGAGGGACAGGGGGCGACGAGCAGTACTTC.

The V call is TRBV5-6, the J call TRBJ2-1; 8 bases line up with TRBD2. From germline, CDR1 is SGHDT and CDR2 YYEEEE. The V gene end was trimmed by 4 bases and the J gene end by 2 bases; junction bases not matched to a gene: 8. The CDR3 contains 16 residues. CDR3 in DNA: TGTGCCAGCAGCCATAGGACTAGCTCGACCTACAATGAGCAGTTCTTC. Translated: CASSHRTSSTYNEQFF.

This clone was counted between two and nine times. The rearrangement uses TRBV2 and TRBJ2-7, with a possible D match to TRBD1 (6 bases). The CDR3 has 13 residues. The V end was cut by 7 bases, the J end by 3 bases, with 13 bases between. Germline CDR1 is SNHLY and CDR2 is FYNNEI. CDR3 nucleotide sequence: TGTGCCAGCAACCCGACAGGTAACTACGAGCAGTACGTC. It yields the protein CASNPTGNYEQYV.

This clone was seen a handful of times. This sequence joins TRBV7-9 and TRBJ2-1; 8 bases agree with TRBD2. This CDR3 region has 15 residues. With V trimmed by 2 bases and J by 6 bases, 6 bases remained unmatched. CDR1 and CDR2 (germline): SEHNR, FQNEAQ (reference sequence). The CDR3 spells CASSLNGRGGNEQFF. The CDR3 DNA reads TGTGCCAGCAGCTTAAACGGGAGGGGCGGCAATGAGCAGTTCTTC. Full variable domain (remainder filled in from reference TRBV7-9 and TRBJ2-1): DTGVSQNPRHKITKRGQNVTFRCDPISEHNRLYWYRQTLGQGPEFLTYFQNEAQLEKSRLLSDRFSAERPKGSFSTLEIQRTEQGDSAMYLCASSLNGRGGNEQFFGPGTRLTVL.

The chain is built from TRBV4-3 and TRBJ2-1; 8 bases map to TRBD2. V lost 4 bases and J lost 6; bases outside the gene matches: 17. The V gene's germline CDR1 is LGHNA and CDR2 YSLEER. This CDR3 has 18 amino acids. CDR3 region: CASSLHLSLSGNVNEQFF. The CDR3 nucleotides read TGCGCCAGCAGCCTCCACCTCTCCCTTAGCGGGAATGTCAATGAGCAGTTCTTC.

The V call is TRBV4-2, the J call TRBJ2-3; the D gene is possibly TRBD1 (6 bases). With 4 bases removed from V and 6 bases from J, the gap between germline ends came to 29 bases. Germline-derived CDR1 and CDR2 are LGHNA and YNFKEQ. The CDR3 covers 19 residues. The CDR3 protein is CASSLAGRGSGSNADTQYF. CDR3 coding DNA: TGTGCCAGCAGCCTTGCCGGCAGGGGTTCGGGCAGTAATGCGGATACGCAGTATTTT.